The clone carrying this T cell receptor (beta chain) has only a few counts. Its antigen is not known. Profiled with immunoSEQ multiplex PCR; TCRdb holds only in-frame clones, not every one. This table holds tens of thousands of clones, less than 85% found once. The data were obtained in a study of vaccination effects on CD4 cells after COVID-19. Before sequencing, viral peptide pools were used by the ViraFEST assay to expand antigen-specific CD4+ T cells. Upon completion of 10 days in culture, CD4+ T cells were isolated. PCR-confirmed SARS-CoV-2 infection occurred in the person between March and December 2020. PBMC were cultured at about 2 million per well with 9 to 10 IU/ml IL-2 and roughly 10 ug/ml peptides. Germline loops: CDR1 SGHAT, CDR2 FQNNGV. CDR3 length: 14 amino acids. Between the trimmed V and J ends, which lost 0 bases and 5 bases, there was a span of 11 bases.

The sequenced sample was CD4+ T cells from PBMCs cultured with a peptide pool, obtained before COVID-19 vaccination. The source of this sequence is a human donor who had a prior SARS-CoV-2 infection. This chain connects TRBV11-2 to TRBJ2-7; D not resolved. For the CDR3, the DNA is TGTGCCAGCAGCTTAGACCCGACTCGCAACGAGCAGTACTTC. Residues: CASSLDPTRNEQYF.